These T cell receptor beta chains were read from a single sample in a study of graft-versus-host responses after intestinal transplantation. Their recognized antigens are unknown. Repertoires were generated with immunoSEQ multiplex PCR, while TCRdb's copy carries only in-frame clones and drops some. The data show about 120,000 clones, approximately 95% seen once. This sample comprised unstimulated CD8+ T cells sorted from spleen or lymph node cells, obtained before intestinal transplant. The source of these receptors is a human donor who received an intestinal transplant. CDR3s include the opening cysteine and the closing phenylalanine or tryptophan. The order of the fields is CDR3 protein, CDR3 DNA, V gene, J gene, clone size, D gene. D genes are given only for firm matches. Size values are once, few and many counts, or a class for expanded clones, and some rows have none.

CASSFGQGYEQYF	TGTGCCAGCAGCTTCGGACAGGGGTACGAGCAGTACTTC	TRBV11-3	TRBJ2-7	NA	TRBD1
CASSSGIATLHHQPQHF	TGTGCCAGCAGCTCCGGCATAGCTACATTGCATCATCAGCCCCAGCATTTT	TRBV21-1	TRBJ1-5	NA	NA
CASSFENSYEQYF	TGTGCCAGCAGCTTTGAGAACTCCTACGAGCAGTACTTC	TRBV5-4	TRBJ2-7	once	NA
CASTQGALHETQYF	TGTGCCAGCACACAGGGTGCCCTCCATGAGACCCAGTACTTC	TRBV28	TRBJ2-5	NA	NA
CASSQTGTLSYNEQFF	TGCGCCAGCAGCCAGACCGGGACGCTCTCCTACAATGAGCAGTTCTTC	TRBV4-3	TRBJ2-1	NA	NA
CASSQDPMPSTETQYF	TGCGCCAGCAGCCAAGATCCCATGCCGTCCACAGAGACCCAGTACTTC	TRBV4-1	TRBJ2-5	NA	NA
CASSEGTGVYEQYF	TGTGCCAGCAGTGAAGGGACAGGCGTATACGAGCAGTACTTC	TRBV6-1	TRBJ2-7	NA	TRBD1
CASSYRGQGNYGYTF	TGTGCCAGCAGTTACAGGGGACAGGGAAACTATGGCTACACCTTC	TRBV6-6	TRBJ1-2	NA	TRBD1
CAISESTGYDRGPYGYTF	TGTGCCATCAGTGAGTCGACGGGATACGACAGGGGGCCCTATGGCTACACCTTC	TRBV10-3	TRBJ1-2	NA	TRBD1
CASSISKGQPSYEQYF	TGCGCCAGCAGCATTTCGAAGGGACAGCCGAGCTACGAGCAGTACTTC	TRBV5-1	TRBJ2-7	NA	TRBD1
CASNLAGAQETQYF	TGTGCCAGCAACCTAGCGGGAGCCCAAGAGACCCAGTACTTC	TRBV11-2	TRBJ2-5	NA	TRBD2
CASRCLAKNIQYF	TGCGCCAGCAGATGCCTAGCCAAAAACATTCAGTACTTC	TRBV5-1	TRBJ2-4	NA	NA
CASSPRVANTGELFF	TGTGCCAGCAGCCCCAGGGTAGCGAACACCGGGGAGCTGTTTTTT	TRBV7-3	TRBJ2-2	NA	NA
CASSYFRMGVGELFF	TGTGCCAGCAGTTACTTCCGAATGGGAGTCGGGGAGCTGTTTTTT	TRBV6-5	TRBJ2-2	NA	NA
CASSAGTGYNTGELFF	TGTGCCAGCAGCGCCGGGACAGGGTACAACACCGGGGAGCTGTTTTTT	TRBV7-6	TRBJ2-2	NA	TRBD1
CASSGTGYEQYF	TGTGCCAGCAGCGGGACAGGGTACGAGCAGTACTTC	TRBV5-8	TRBJ2-7	NA	TRBD1
CASSFGTAYNEQFF	TGTGCCAGCAGTTTCGGGACAGCTTACAATGAGCAGTTCTTC	TRBV28	TRBJ2-1	NA	TRBD1
CATSRDLAEGGNTIYF	TGTGCCACCAGCAGAGATCTAGCCGAGGGTGGAAACACCATATATTTT	TRBV15	TRBJ1-3	NA	NA
CASSPSTYEQYF	TGTGCCAGCAGCCCGAGTACCTACGAGCAGTACTTC	TRBV14	TRBJ2-7	NA	NA
CASSPGGNGIHEQYF	TGTGCCAGCAGCCCTGGAGGGAATGGGATTCACGAGCAGTACTTC	TRBV11-2	TRBJ2-7	NA	NA
CASSSISSGSPYEQFF	TGTGCCAGCAGCTCGATATCTAGCGGGAGTCCCTATGAGCAGTTCTTC	TRBV5-4	TRBJ2-1	once	TRBD2
CASSPQLYTNTEAFF	TGTGCCAGCTCACCACAGCTTTACACCAACACTGAAGCTTTCTTT	TRBV18	TRBJ1-1	once	NA
CASSVGSFEGQGMMNTEAFF	TGTGCCAGCAGCGTAGGAAGTTTTGAGGGACAGGGAATGATGAACACTGAAGCTTTCTTT	TRBV9	TRBJ1-1	NA	TRBD1
CASSSLETRNEQFF	TGTGCCAGCAGCTCGCTAGAGACCCGCAATGAGCAGTTCTTC	TRBV28	TRBJ2-1	NA	NA
CAARGDPGANVLTF	TGTGCGGCACGGGGCGATCCTGGGGCCAACGTCCTGACTTTC	TRBV2	TRBJ2-6	NA	NA
CASSQSQGNTEAFF	TGTGCCAGCAGCCAGTCACAGGGGAACACTGAAGCTTTCTTT	TRBV4-2	TRBJ1-1	NA	NA
CASTLGGAVEQFF	TGTGCCAGCACCCTTGGTGGGGCAGTAGAGCAGTTCTTC	TRBV28	TRBJ2-1	NA	NA
CASSYSGRRGNEQFF	TGTGCCAGCAGTTATAGCGGGAGAAGAGGTAATGAGCAGTTCTTC	TRBV5-6	TRBJ2-1	NA	TRBD2
CASSPRQGTDTQYF	TGTGCCAGCAGTCCCCGACAGGGCACAGATACGCAGTATTTT	TRBV27	TRBJ2-3	NA	NA
CASSVDFGLFNEQFF	TGTGCCAGCAGCGTAGATTTCGGCCTCTTCAATGAGCAGTTCTTC	TRBV9	TRBJ2-1	once	NA
CASTLGTGETEAFF	TGTGCCAGCACCCTGGGGACAGGGGAGACTGAAGCTTTCTTT	TRBV6-1	TRBJ1-1	NA	TRBD1
CASSYSKGRGQFF	TGTGCCAGCAGTTACTCGAAGGGCAGGGGGCAGTTCTTC	TRBV6-5	TRBJ2-1	NA	NA
CASSQEVGGRNYNEQFF	TGTGCCAGCAGCCAAGAGGTCGGCGGGAGAAACTACAATGAGCAGTTCTTC	TRBV4-2	TRBJ2-1	once	TRBD2
CASSGPVGIYNEQFF	TGTGCCAGCAGTGGCCCGGTTGGGATTTACAATGAGCAGTTCTTC	TRBV28	TRBJ2-1	NA	NA
CASSFGAYEQFF	TGTGCCAGCAGTTTCGGGGCGTATGAGCAGTTCTTC	TRBV28	TRBJ2-1	NA	NA
CASSWGGNNEQFF	TGTGCCAGCAGCTGGGGCGGGAACAATGAGCAGTTCTTC	TRBV7-9	TRBJ2-1	NA	NA
CASSRIAGVAETQYF	TGTGCCAGCAGCCGAATAGCGGGAGTAGCGGAGACCCAGTACTTC	TRBV5-4	TRBJ2-5	NA	TRBD2
CASSYVPTNQPQHF	TGTGCCAGCAGTTACGTACCTACCAATCAGCCCCAGCATTTT	TRBV6-6	TRBJ1-5	NA	NA
CASSLGWGSGANVLTF	TGTGCCAGCAGCTTAGGTTGGGGATCTGGGGCCAACGTCCTGACTTTC	TRBV11-2	TRBJ2-6	NA	NA
CASSYRAQTYEQYF	TGTGCCAGCAGTTACAGGGCCCAAACCTACGAGCAGTACTTC	TRBV6-6	TRBJ2-7	NA	NA
CAISEPVDTQYF	TGTGCCATCAGTGAGCCGGTAGATACGCAGTATTTT	TRBV10-3	TRBJ2-3	NA	NA
CASCPVGREPWEQFF	TGCGCCAGCTGTCCCGTCGGGCGGGAGCCATGGGAGCAGTTCTTC	TRBV4-3	TRBJ2-1	NA	TRBD2
CASSLGLNYEQYF	TGTGCCAGCAGCTTGGGACTAAACTACGAGCAGTACTTC	TRBV5-6	TRBJ2-7	NA	NA
CASSTSGTGYNQPQHF	TGTGCCAGCAGTACCTCCGGGACAGGGTACAATCAGCCCCAGCATTTT	TRBV27	TRBJ1-5	NA	TRBD1
CASSLLGGSTDTQYF	TGTGCCAGCAGCTTATTGGGCGGGAGCACAGATACGCAGTATTTT	TRBV7-8	TRBJ2-3	NA	NA
CASRGGVHSYEQYF	TGTGCCAGCAGAGGGGGGGTCCACTCCTACGAGCAGTACTTC	TRBV28	TRBJ2-7	NA	NA
CASSLVRFYGYTGELFF	TGTGCCAGCAGCTTAGTCCGTTTCTACGGTTACACCGGGGAGCTGTTTTTT	TRBV7-8	TRBJ2-2	NA	NA
CASSGGSGTQYF	TGTGCCAGCAGCGGAGGATCTGGTACGCAGTATTTT	TRBV9	TRBJ2-3	NA	NA
CASSLGLAGGWYEQYF	TGCGCCAGCAGCCTTGGACTAGCGGGAGGGTGGTACGAGCAGTACTTC	TRBV4-1	TRBJ2-7	NA	TRBD2
CASSQGQGDYEQYF	TGTGCCAGCAGTCAGGGACAGGGGGACTACGAGCAGTACTTC	TRBV27	TRBJ2-7	once	TRBD1
CASTRDRGNSYNEQFF	TGTGCCAGTACCCGGGACAGGGGTAACTCCTACAATGAGCAGTTCTTC	TRBV19	TRBJ2-1	NA	TRBD1
CASSFLASGAYEQYF	TGTGCCAGCAGTTTTTTAGCTAGCGGGGCCTACGAGCAGTACTTC	TRBV27	TRBJ2-7	NA	TRBD2
CASTAGTTLYEQYF	TGTGCCAGCACCGCCGGGACTACACTCTACGAGCAGTACTTC	TRBV28	TRBJ2-7	once	TRBD2
CASGRTSGRYKDEQFF	TGTGCCAGCGGTAGGACTAGCGGGAGGTATAAGGATGAGCAGTTCTTC	TRBV7-6	TRBJ2-1	NA	TRBD2
CASDGNTEAFF	TGTGCCAGCGACGGTAACACTGAAGCTTTCTTT	TRBV6-5	TRBJ1-1	NA	NA
CARQESGANVLTF	TGTGCCAGACAGGAATCTGGGGCCAACGTCCTGACTTTC	TRBV2	TRBJ2-6	once	NA
CASSPSNEQFF	TGTGCCAGCAGTCCTTCAAATGAGCAGTTCTTC	TRBV2	TRBJ2-1	NA	NA
CASSYKGSDYDYTF	TGTGCCAGCAGTTATAAAGGGAGCGACTATGACTACACCTTC	TRBV6-6	TRBJ1-2	NA	NA
CASSLTGETQYF	TGTGCCAGCAGTTTAACGGGGGAGACCCAGTACTTC	TRBV27	TRBJ2-5	once	NA